This entry concerns a single T cell receptor (beta chain). Germline V gene lookup returns CDR1 LNHDA and CDR2 SQIVND (reference sequence). The CDR3 has 15 residues. V shed 3 bases and J shed 4 bases, with 15 bases lying between them. Profiled with immunoSEQ multiplex PCR; TCRdb holds only in-frame clones, not every one. This table holds approximately 640,000 clones, 60% to 80% found once. This record belongs to a study of shared clonotypes between healthy human individuals. Sequences were obtained from memory CD4+ T cells sorted from blood. The subset: CD45RA-negative fraction. This receptor was taken from a woman in her 30s in good health. V gene TRBV19 combines with J gene TRBJ2-5; a weak D match, TRBD2 (6 bases). The DNA for the CDR3 is TGTGCCAGTAGTATTTCTACCGGACTATCAGAGACCCAGTACTTC. It translates to CASSISTGLSETQYF. Complete variable domain (other parts from reference TRBV19 and TRBJ2-5): DGGITQSPKYLFRKEGQNVTLSCEQNLNHDAMYWYRQDPGQGLRLIYYSQIVNDFQKGDIAEGYSVSREKKESFPLTVTSAQKNPTAFYLCASSISTGLSETQYFGPGTRLLVL.